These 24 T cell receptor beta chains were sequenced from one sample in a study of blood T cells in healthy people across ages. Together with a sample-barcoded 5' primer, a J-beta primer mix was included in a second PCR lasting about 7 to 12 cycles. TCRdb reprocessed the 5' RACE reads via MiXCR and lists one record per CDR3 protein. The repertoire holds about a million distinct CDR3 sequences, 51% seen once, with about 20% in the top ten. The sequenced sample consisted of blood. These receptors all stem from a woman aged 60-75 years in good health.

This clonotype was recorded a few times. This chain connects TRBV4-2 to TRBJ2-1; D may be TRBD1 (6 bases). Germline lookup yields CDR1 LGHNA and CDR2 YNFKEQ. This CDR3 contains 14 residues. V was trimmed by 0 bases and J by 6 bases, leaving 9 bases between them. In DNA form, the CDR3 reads TGTGCCAGCAGCCAAGATGAACAGGGCAATGAGCAGTTCTTC. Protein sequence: CASSQDEQGNEQFF.

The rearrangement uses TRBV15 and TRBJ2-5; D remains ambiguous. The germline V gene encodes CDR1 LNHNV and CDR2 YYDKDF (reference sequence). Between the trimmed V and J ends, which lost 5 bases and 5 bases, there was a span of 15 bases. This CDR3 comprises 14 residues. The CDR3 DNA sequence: TGTGCCACCAGCCTTGTACGGCCCCACGAGACCCAGTACTTC. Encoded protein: CATSLVRPHETQYF.

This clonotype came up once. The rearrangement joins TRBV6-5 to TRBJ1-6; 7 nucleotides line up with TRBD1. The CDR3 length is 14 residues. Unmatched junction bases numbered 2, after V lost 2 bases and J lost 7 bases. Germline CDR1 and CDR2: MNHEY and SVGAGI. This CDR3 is CASSYAGGNSPLHF. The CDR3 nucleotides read TGTGCCAGCAGTTACGCAGGGGGGAATTCACCCCTCCACTTT.

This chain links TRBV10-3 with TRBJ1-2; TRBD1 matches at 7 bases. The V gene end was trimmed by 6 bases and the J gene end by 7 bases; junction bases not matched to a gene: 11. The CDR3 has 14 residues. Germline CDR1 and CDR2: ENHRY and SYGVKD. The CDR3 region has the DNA TGTGCCATCAGCGCGGACAGGTCGGTGTCTGGCTACACCTTC. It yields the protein CAISADRSVSGYTF.

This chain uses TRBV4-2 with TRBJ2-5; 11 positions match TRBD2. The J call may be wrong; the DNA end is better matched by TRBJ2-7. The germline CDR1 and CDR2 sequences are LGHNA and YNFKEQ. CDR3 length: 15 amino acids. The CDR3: CASSPRASGRYEQYF. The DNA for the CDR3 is TGTGCCAGCAGCCCTCGGGCTAGCGGGAGGTACGAGCAGTACTTC.

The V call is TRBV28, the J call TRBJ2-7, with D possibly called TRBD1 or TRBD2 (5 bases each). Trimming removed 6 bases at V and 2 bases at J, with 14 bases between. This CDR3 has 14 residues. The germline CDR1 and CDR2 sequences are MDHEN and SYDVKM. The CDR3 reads CASSTPGRAYEQYF. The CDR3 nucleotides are TGTGCCAGCAGCACGCCGGGACGCGCCTACGAGCAGTACTTC.

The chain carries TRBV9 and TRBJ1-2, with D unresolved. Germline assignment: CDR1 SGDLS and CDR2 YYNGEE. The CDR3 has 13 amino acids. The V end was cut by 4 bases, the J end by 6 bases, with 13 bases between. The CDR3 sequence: CASSPAGLDGYTF. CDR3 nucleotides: TGTGCCAGCAGCCCCGCGGGATTAGATGGCTACACCTTC.

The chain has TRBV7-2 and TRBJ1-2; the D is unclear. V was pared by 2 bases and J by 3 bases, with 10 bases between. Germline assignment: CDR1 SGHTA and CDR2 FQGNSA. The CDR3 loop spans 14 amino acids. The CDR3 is CASSLIRRDYGYTF. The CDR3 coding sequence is TGTGCCAGCAGCTTAATACGAAGGGACTATGGCTACACCTTC.

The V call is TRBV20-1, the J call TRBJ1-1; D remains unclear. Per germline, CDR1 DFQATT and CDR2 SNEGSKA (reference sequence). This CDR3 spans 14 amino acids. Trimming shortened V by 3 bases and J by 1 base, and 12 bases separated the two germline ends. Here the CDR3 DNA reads TGCAGTGCTAGGCGAAGGGTCCAGAACACTGAAGCTTTCTTT. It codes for CSARRRVQNTEAFF.

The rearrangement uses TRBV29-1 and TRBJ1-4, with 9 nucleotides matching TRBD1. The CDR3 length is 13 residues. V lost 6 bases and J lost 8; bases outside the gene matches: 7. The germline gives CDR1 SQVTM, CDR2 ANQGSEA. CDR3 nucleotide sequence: TGCAGCGTCACGTCGGACAGGGGCGAAAAACTGTTTTTT. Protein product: CSVTSDRGEKLFF.

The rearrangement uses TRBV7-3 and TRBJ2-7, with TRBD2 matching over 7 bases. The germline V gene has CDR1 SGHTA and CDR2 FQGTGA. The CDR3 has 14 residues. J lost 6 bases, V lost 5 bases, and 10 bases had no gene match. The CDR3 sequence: CASSVEREGVEQYF. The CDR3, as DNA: TGTGCCAGCAGCGTTGAGCGGGAAGGGGTCGAGCAGTACTTC.

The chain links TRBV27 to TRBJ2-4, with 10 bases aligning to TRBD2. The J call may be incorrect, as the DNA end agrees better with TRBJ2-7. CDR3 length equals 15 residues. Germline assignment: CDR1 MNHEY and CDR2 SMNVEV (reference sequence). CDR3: CATTPLASGSYEQYF. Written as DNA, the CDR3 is TGTGCCACCACGCCCCTAGCTAGCGGGAGCTACGAGCAGTACTTC.

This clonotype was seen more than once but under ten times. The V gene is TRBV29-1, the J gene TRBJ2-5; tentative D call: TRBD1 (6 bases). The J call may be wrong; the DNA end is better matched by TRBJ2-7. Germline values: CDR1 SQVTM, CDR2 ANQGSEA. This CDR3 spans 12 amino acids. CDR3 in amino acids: CSVGAGAYEQYF. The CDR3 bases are TGCAGCGTTGGGGCAGGGGCGTACGAGCAGTACTTC.

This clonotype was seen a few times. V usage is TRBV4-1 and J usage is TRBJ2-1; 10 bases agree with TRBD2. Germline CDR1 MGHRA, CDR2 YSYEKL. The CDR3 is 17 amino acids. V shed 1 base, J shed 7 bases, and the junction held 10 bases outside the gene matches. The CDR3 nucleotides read TGCGCCAGCAGCCAAGGGTGGACTAGCGGTGGAGGAAATGAGCAGTTCTTC. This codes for CASSQGWTSGGGNEQFF.

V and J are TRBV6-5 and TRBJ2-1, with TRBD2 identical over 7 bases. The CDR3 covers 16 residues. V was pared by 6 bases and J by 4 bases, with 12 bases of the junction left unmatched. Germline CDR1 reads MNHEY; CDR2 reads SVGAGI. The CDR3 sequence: CASSRLAGALYNEQFF. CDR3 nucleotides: TGTGCCAGCAGCAGACTCGCGGGAGCCCTTTACAATGAGCAGTTCTTC.

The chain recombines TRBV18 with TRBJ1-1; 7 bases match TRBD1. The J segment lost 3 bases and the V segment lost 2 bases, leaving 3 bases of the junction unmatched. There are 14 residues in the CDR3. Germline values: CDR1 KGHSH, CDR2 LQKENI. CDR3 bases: TGTGCCAGCTCACCAGGCAGGGGGGACACTGAAGCTTTCTTT. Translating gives CASSPGRGDTEAFF.

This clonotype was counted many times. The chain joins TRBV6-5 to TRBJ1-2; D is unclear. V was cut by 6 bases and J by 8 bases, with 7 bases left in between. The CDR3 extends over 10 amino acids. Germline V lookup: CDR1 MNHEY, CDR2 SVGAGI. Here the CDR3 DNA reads TGTGCCAGCAGGGGCCGCGGCTACACCTTC. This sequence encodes CASRGRGYTF.

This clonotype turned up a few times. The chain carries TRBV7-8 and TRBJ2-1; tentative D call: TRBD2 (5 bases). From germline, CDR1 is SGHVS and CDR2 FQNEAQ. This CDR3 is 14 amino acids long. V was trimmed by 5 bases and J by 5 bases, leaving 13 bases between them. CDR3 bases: TGTGCCAGCAGCCGCAAACTACTAGACAATGAGCAGTTCTTC. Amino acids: CASSRKLLDNEQFF.

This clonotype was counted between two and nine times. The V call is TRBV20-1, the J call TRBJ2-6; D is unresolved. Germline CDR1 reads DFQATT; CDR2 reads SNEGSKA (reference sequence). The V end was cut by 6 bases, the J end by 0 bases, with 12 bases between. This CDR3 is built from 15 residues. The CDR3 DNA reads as TGCAGTGCCCCCCCCCGTCCCTCTGGGGCCAACGTCCTGACTTTC. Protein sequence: CSAPPRPSGANVLTF.

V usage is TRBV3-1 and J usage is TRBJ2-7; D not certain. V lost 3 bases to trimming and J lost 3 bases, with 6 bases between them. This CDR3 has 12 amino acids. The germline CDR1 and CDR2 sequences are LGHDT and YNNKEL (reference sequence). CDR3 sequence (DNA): TGTGCCAGCAGCCAGCATTACTACGAGCAGTACTTC. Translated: CASSQHYYEQYF.

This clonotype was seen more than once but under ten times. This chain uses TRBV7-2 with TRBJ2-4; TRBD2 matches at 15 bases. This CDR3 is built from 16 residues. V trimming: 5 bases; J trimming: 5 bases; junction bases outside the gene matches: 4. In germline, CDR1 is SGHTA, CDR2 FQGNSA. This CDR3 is CASSPGLAGGQNIQYF. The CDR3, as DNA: TGTGCCAGCAGCCCGGGACTAGCGGGAGGCCAAAACATTCAGTACTTC.

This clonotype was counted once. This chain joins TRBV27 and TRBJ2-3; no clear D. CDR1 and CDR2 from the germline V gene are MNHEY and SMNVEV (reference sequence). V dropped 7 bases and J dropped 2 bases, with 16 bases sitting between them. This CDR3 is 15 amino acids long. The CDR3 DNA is TGTGCCAGCATTTTTCTCGGGTGGGTCACAGATACGCAGTATTTT. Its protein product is CASIFLGWVTDTQYF.

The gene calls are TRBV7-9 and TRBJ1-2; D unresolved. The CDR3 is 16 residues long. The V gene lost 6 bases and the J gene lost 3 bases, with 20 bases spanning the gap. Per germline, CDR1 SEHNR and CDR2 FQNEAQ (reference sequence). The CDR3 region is CASRTPASQKYYGYTF. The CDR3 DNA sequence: TGTGCCAGCAGGACCCCTGCCTCACAGAAATACTATGGCTACACCTTC.

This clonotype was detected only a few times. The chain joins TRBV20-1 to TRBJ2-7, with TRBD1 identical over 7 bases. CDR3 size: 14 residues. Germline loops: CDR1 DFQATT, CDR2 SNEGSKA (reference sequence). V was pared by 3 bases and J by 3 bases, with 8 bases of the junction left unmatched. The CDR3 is CSASIPGQSYEQYF. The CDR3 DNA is TGCAGTGCTAGTATTCCGGGACAGAGCTACGAGCAGTACTTC.